This T cell receptor (beta chain) was captured by sequencing in a study of T-cell reconstitution after alpha-beta-depleted transplantation in children. This clonotype was found a few times. Its antigen is not identified. This CDR3 has 12 residues. CDR1 is DFQATT, CDR2 SNEGSKA, per germline (reference sequence). V lost 6 bases to trimming and J lost 1 base, with 9 bases between them. General study findings and limits: Reportedly, alpha-beta T cells present about two months post-transplant originated from several hundred expanded clones of graft origin. After one year, T-cell counts and TCRbeta diversity mostly came from new T cells. Surviving recipient T cells and thymic progenitors accounted for the high day-60 TCRbeta diversity observed in some patients.

Using unique molecular identifiers, the investigators prepared the TCRbeta library. TCRdb processed the PCR reads anew with MiXCR; each CDR3 protein has one entry. The table records roughly 110,000 distinct CDR3 sequences, over 9% of them present only once. This receptor was obtained from a boy younger than 10 with acute lymphoblastic leukemia, due to receive a stem cell transplant. The specimen was PBMCs, collected before TCRalphabeta/CD19-depleted stem cell transplant. V gene TRBV20-1 combines with J gene TRBJ1-1; D unresolved. CDR3 protein: CSARRTNTEAFF. The CDR3 bases are TGCAGTGCCCGAAGAACGAACACTGAAGCTTTCTTT.